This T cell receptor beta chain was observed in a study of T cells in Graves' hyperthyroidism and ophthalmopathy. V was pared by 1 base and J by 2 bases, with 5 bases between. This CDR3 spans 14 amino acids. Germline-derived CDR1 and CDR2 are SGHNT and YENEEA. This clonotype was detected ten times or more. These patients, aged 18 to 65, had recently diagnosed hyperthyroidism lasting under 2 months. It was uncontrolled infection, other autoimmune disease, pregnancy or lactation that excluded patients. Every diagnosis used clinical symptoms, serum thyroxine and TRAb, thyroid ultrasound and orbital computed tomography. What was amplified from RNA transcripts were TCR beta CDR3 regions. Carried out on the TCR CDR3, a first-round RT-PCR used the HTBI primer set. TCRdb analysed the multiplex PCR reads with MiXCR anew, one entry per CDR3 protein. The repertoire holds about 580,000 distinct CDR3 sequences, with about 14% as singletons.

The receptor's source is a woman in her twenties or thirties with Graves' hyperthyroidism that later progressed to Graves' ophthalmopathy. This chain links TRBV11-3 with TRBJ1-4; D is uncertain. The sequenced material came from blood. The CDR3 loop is CASSLVGTNEKLFF. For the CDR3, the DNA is TGTGCCAGCAGCTTAGTAGGGACTAATGAAAAACTGTTTTTT.